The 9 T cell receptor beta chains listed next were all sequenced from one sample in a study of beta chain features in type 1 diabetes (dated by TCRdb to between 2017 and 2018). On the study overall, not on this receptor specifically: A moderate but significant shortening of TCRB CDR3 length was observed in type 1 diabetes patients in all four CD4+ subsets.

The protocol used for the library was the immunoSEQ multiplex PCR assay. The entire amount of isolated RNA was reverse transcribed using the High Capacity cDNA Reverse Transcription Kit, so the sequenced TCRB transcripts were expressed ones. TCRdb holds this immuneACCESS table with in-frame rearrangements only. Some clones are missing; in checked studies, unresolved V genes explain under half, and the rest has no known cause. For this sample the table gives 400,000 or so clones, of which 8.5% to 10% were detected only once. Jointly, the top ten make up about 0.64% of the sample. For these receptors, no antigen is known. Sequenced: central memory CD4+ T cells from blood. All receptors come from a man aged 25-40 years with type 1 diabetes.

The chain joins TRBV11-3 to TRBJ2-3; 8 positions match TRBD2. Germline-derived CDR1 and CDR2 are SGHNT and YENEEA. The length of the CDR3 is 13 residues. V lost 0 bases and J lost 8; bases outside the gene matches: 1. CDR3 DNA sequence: TGTGCCAGCAGCTTAGATCGGGAGGGTACGCAGTATTTT. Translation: CASSLDREGTQYF.

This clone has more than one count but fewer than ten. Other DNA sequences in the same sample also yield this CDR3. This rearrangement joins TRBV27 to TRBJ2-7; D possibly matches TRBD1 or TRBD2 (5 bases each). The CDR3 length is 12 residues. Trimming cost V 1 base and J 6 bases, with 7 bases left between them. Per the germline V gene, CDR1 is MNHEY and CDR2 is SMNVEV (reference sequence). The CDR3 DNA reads TGTGCCAGCAGTTTATGGGGGAGCGAGCAGTACTTC. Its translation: CASSLWGSEQYF.

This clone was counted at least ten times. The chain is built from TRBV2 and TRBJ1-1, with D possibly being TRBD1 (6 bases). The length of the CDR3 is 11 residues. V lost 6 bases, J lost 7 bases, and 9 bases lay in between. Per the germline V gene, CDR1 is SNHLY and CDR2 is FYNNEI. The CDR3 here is CASSGQNEAFF. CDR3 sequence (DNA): TGTGCCAGCAGCGGACAGAATGAAGCTTTCTTT.

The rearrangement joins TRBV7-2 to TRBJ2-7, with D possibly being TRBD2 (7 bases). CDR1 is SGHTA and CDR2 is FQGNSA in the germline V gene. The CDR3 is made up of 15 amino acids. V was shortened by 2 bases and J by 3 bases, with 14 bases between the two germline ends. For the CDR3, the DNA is TGTGCCAGCAGCTTATTAGGGGGAGGGGTCTACGAGCAGTACTTC. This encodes CASSLLGGGVYEQYF.

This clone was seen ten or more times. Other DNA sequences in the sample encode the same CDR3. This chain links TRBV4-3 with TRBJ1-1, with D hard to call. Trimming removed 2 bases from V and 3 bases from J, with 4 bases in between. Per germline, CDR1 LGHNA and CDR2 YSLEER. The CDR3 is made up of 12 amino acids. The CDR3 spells CASSQTDTEAFF. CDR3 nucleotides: TGCGCCAGCAGCCAAACGGACACTGAAGCTTTCTTT.

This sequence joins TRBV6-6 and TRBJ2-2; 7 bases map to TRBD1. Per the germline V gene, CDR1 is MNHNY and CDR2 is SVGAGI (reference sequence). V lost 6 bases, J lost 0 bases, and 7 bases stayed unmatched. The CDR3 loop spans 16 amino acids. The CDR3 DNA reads TGTGCCAGCAGACAGTCCGGGACAGCGAACACCGGGGAGCTGTTTTTT. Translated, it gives CASRQSGTANTGELFF.

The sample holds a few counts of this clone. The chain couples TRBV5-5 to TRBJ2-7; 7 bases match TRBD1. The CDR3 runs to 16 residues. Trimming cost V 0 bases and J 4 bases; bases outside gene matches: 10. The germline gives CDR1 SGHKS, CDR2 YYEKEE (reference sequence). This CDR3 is CASSLELGQTYYEQYF. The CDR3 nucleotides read TGTGCCAGCAGCTTGGAGTTGGGACAGACTTATTACGAGCAGTACTTC.

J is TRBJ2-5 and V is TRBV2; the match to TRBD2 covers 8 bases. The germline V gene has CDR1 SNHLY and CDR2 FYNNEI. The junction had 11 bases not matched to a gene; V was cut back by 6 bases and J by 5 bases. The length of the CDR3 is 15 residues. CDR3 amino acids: CASRDGLARAETQYF. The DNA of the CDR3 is TGTGCCAGCAGGGATGGACTAGCCAGGGCGGAGACCCAGTACTTC.

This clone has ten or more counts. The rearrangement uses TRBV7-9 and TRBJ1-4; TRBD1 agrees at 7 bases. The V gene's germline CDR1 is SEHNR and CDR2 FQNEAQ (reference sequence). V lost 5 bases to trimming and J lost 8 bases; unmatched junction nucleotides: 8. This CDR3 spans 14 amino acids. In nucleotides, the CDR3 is TGTGCCAGCAGCCTCGGGACAGTTCTGGAAAAACTGTTTTTT. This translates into CASSLGTVLEKLFF.